This paragraph reports one T cell receptor (beta chain). Its antigen is not identified. This record belongs to a study of OX40 agonist ivuxolimab in advanced cancers. The wider study: In this cohort, patients received ivuxolimab, an agonistic anti-OX40 (CD134) antibody. Study-wide results and limits: Expanded peripheral T-cell antigen specificity went undetermined.

From germline, CDR1 is LNHDA and CDR2 SQIVND (reference sequence). The CDR3 contains 16 residues. Unmatched junction bases numbered 18, after V lost 9 bases and J lost 8 bases. TCRdb's table, derived via immunoSEQ multiplex PCR, lists solely in-frame clones and lacks some. The sample has about 92,000 clones; roughly four fifths are singletons. The rearrangement uses TRBV19 and TRBJ2-1; 8 nucleotides match TRBD2. The sequence was obtained from an adult with an advanced solid tumor such as melanoma, head and neck, liver or kidney cancer. The source was CD4+ or CD8+ T cells sorted from blood, collected in a trial of the OX40 agonist ivuxolimab. CDR3: CASRGGSSGSFDEQFF. CDR3 DNA sequence: TGTGCCAGCAGAGGGGGGTCGAGCGGGAGCTTTGATGAGCAGTTCTTC.